Each of the 19 T cell receptor beta chains below was sequenced from the same sample in a study of post-analysis software for immune sequencing data. Study-wide results and caveats: In patients, TRBV5-6, TRBV5-1 and TRBV20-1 belonged to five TRBV segments found more frequently than in controls.

These TCRs are of unknown antigen specificity. TCR beta cDNA libraries had unique molecular identifiers. TCRdb re-analysed the PCR reads in MiXCR, keeping a single row per CDR3 protein. The sample shows approximately 660,000 distinct CDR3 sequences, 59% of them seen only once. The sequencing sample was made of blood. The receptors were sampled from a girl between 2 and 10 years old with multiple sclerosis.

Turning to this clonotype: The junction departs from germline at one end; a sequencing error may be responsible. The chain joins TRBV5-6 to TRBJ2-5, with D maybe TRBD2 (6 bases). This CDR3 spans 13 amino acids. In germline, CDR1 is SGHDT, CDR2 YYEEEE. The CDR3 here is CASNLLRGKTQYF. DNA of the CDR3: TGTGCCAGCAACTTGCTCCGGGGGAAGACCCAGTACTTC.

V usage is TRBV3-1 and J usage is TRBJ2-7; D is ambiguous. The J call is in doubt because the DNA end fits TRBJ2-5 better. The germline gives CDR1 LGHDT, CDR2 YNNKEL (reference sequence). The CDR3 has 14 residues. The CDR3 region has the DNA TGTGCCAGCAGCCAAGATACCGGGCGGGAGACCCAGTACTTC. Amino acid sequence: CASSQDTGRETQYF.

The rearrangement joins TRBV2 to TRBJ2-5; D not resolved. Germline V gene data show CDR1 as SNHLY and CDR2 as FYNNEI. V lost 4 bases to trimming and J lost 7 bases, with 7 bases between them. The length of the CDR3 is 11 residues. In nucleotides, the CDR3 is TGTGCCAGCAGTGCTTCCCCGACCCAGTACTTC. It encodes CASSASPTQYF.

The genes are TRBV7-9 and TRBJ2-5; D assignment may be TRBD1 or TRBD2 (5 bases each). Trimming left V 0 bases short and J 4 bases short, with 9 bases between. Germline V lookup: CDR1 SEHNR, CDR2 FQNEAQ (reference sequence). The CDR3 covers 14 residues. CDR3 loop: CASSLAGDGETQYF. The CDR3 DNA sequence: TGTGCCAGCAGCTTAGCGGGGGATGGAGAGACCCAGTACTTC. The entire variable domain, with the rest obtained from reference TRBV7-9 and TRBJ2-5, is as follows: DTGVSQNPRHKITKRGQNVTFRCDPISEHNRLYWYRQTLGQGPEFLTYFQNEAQLEKSRLLSDRFSAERPKGSFSTLEIQRTEQGDSAMYLCASSLAGDGETQYFGPGTRLLVL.

The V and J genes are TRBV24-1 and TRBJ2-4; perhaps TRBD1 as D (7 bases). The tail of the sequence fits TRBJ2-5 better, so the J call may be wrong. Per germline, CDR1 KGHDR and CDR2 SFDVKD. This CDR3 contains 15 residues. Here the CDR3 reads CATRGRTGGKETQYF. The CDR3 DNA reads TGTGCCACCAGGGGGAGGACAGGTGGTAAGGAGACCCAGTACTTC.

As DNA, the CDR3 is TGTGCCAGCAGCTTAGAAGCGATATCTTGGTCGGGCGAGCAGTACTTC. Amino acids: CASSLEAISWSGEQYF. J is TRBJ2-7 and V is TRBV7-2, with no clear D. The V gene lost 1 base and the J gene lost 6 bases, with 19 bases spanning the gap. Germline V gene sequence: CDR1 SGHTA, CDR2 FQGNSA. The CDR3 sequence is 16 residues long.

This clonotype was counted between two and nine times. The CDR3: CASAGTDHSYEQYF. CDR3 in DNA: TGCGCCAGCGCCGGGACTGATCACTCCTACGAGCAGTACTTC. The chain has TRBV5-1 and TRBJ2-7, with D tentatively TRBD2 (6 bases). V dropped 7 bases and J dropped 0 bases, with 14 bases sitting between them. CDR3 length: 14 residues. Looked up from germline, CDR1 is SGHRS and CDR2 is YFSETQ.

This chain connects TRBV12-3 or TRBV12-4 to TRBJ1-1; TRBD1 might be the D (6 bases). CDR3 length equals 13 residues. Trimming left V 3 bases short and J 6 bases short, with 11 bases between. The CDR3 is CASSFNQGPEAFF. In DNA, the CDR3 is TGTGCCAGCAGTTTTAACCAGGGGCCTGAAGCTTTCTTT.

In its sample, this clonotype was seen a few times. The rearrangement uses TRBV5-6 and TRBJ2-1; D might be TRBD1 (5 bases). Germline V gene data show CDR1 as SGHDT and CDR2 as YYEEEE. The CDR3 length is 13 residues. V was pared by 0 bases and J by 9 bases, with 10 bases between. CDR3 sequence reads: CASSLDRTAEQFF. DNA of the CDR3: TGTGCCAGCAGCTTGGACAGGACCGCTGAGCAGTTCTTC.

The rearrangement links TRBV7-2 to TRBJ2-3; 8 bases fit TRBD1. The CDR3 runs 14 residues. Germline lookup yields CDR1 SGHTA and CDR2 FQGNSA. V trimming: 5 bases; J trimming: 7 bases; junction bases outside the gene matches: 8. The CDR3 spells CASSPDRDRNTQYF. CDR3 coding DNA: TGTGCCAGCAGCCCGGACAGGGATAGGAATACGCAGTATTTT.

The chain is built from TRBV20-1 and TRBJ1-1, with D unclear. The germline gives CDR1 DFQATT, CDR2 SNEGSKA (reference sequence). The CDR3 runs 18 residues. Trimming left V 0 bases short and J 1 base short, with 21 bases between. Here the CDR3 DNA reads TGCAGTGCTAGAGATGAGGGCGCTCGTGGAGGTCCGAACACTGAAGCTTTCTTT. Translated: CSARDEGARGGPNTEAFF.

This sequence joins TRBV5-1 and TRBJ1-5; D is undetermined. Trimming cost V 2 bases and J 2 bases, with 17 bases left between them. The germline V gene has CDR1 SGHRS and CDR2 YFSETQ. The CDR3 length is 17 residues. The chain's CDR3 is CASSLGSGERGNQPQHF. DNA of the CDR3: TGCGCCAGCAGCTTAGGGTCCGGAGAAAGGGGCAATCAGCCCCAGCATTTT.

The CDR3 DNA sequence: TGTGCCAGCAGCACAGAAGGGGAGCTGTTTTTT. Translating gives CASSTEGELFF. The V and J genes are TRBV6-6 and TRBJ2-2; D gene ambiguous. The length of the CDR3 is 11 residues. Germline V lookup: CDR1 MNHNY, CDR2 SVGAGI (reference sequence). V lost 6 bases to trimming and J lost 8 bases, with 7 bases between them.

This clonotype was counted between two and nine times. The chain employs TRBV29-1 and TRBJ2-7; 7 nucleotides align to TRBD1. In germline, CDR1 is SQVTM, CDR2 ANQGSEA. Unmatched junction bases numbered 11, after V lost 6 bases and J lost 3 bases. The CDR3 sequence is 14 residues long. CDR3 coding DNA: TGCAGCGTCGCCGGGACAGCTTGGGGCTACGAGCAGTACTTC. It translates to CSVAGTAWGYEQYF.

The chain couples TRBV20-1 to TRBJ2-1; D gene ambiguous. Germline values: CDR1 DFQATT, CDR2 SNEGSKA (reference sequence). The V end lost 0 bases, the J end lost 6 bases, and 15 bases lay between the germline ends. This CDR3 contains 15 residues. CDR3 in amino acids: CSARDPAVTGNEQFF. The CDR3 DNA reads TGCAGTGCTAGAGATCCGGCCGTTACGGGCAATGAGCAGTTCTTC.

About this clonotype: At one boundary the junction diverges from the germline segment, which might be a read error. This chain uses TRBV6-1 with TRBJ1-2; 8 nucleotides align to TRBD1. The germline V gene encodes CDR1 MNHNS and CDR2 SASEGT. CDR3 length equals 14 residues. In nucleotides, the CDR3 is TGTACCAGCACCTTCGACAGGGGCGACTATGGCTACACCTTC. This encodes CTSTFDRGDYGYTF.

This clonotype was seen a few times. This chain uses TRBV12-3 or TRBV12-4 with TRBJ1-2; D is unresolved. V lost 3 bases and J 4 bases, leaving 9 bases between the germline ends. CDR3 length: 13 amino acids. The CDR3 spells CASSFTVSYGYTF. The CDR3 DNA follows: TGTGCCAGCAGTTTTACGGTATCCTATGGCTACACCTTC.

V gene TRBV6-5 combines with J gene TRBJ1-2, with a tentative D call TRBD1 (6 bases). The V end was cut by 6 bases, the J end by 4 bases, with 15 bases between. This CDR3 has 14 residues. The germline gives CDR1 MNHEY, CDR2 SVGAGI. The CDR3 DNA reads as TGTGCCAGCAGATATCGAGGGGGAGGCTATGGCTACACCTTC. Translated, it gives CASRYRGGGYGYTF.

The rearrangement joins TRBV25-1 to TRBJ2-1; a possible D gene is TRBD2 (5 bases). Germline assignment: CDR1 MGHDK and CDR2 SYGVNS. The V gene lost 5 bases and the J gene lost 4 bases, with 15 bases spanning the gap. The CDR3 consists of 15 residues. For the CDR3, the DNA is TGTGCCAGCAGTAGAGTGTCGGACTTTTACAATGAGCAGTTCTTC. It specifies CASSRVSDFYNEQFF. Full variable domain (rest looked up from reference TRBV25-1 and TRBJ2-1): EADIYQTPRYLVIGTGKKITLECSQTMGHDKMYWYQQDPGMELHLIHYSYGVNSTEKGDLSSESTVSRIRTEHFPLTLESARPSHTSQYLCASSRVSDFYNEQFFGPGTRLTVL.